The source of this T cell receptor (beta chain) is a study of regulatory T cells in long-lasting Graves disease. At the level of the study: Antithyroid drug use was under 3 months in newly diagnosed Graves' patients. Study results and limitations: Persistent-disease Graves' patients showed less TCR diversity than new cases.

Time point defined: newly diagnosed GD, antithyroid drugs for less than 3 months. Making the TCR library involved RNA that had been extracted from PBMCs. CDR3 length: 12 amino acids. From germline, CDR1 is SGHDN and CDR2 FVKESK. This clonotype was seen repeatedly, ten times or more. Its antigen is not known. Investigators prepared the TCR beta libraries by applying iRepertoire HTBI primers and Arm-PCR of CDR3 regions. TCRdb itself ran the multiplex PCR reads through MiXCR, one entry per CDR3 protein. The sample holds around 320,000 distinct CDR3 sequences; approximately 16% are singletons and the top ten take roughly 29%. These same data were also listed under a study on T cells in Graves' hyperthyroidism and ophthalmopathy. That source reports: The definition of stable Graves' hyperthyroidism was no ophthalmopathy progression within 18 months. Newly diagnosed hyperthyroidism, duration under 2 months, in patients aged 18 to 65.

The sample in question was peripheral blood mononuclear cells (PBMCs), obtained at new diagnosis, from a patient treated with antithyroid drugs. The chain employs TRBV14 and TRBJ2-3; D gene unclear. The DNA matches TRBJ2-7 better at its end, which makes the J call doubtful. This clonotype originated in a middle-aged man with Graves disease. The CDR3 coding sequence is TGTGCCAGCAGCCCTGGAACTGGGGAGCAGTACTTC. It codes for CASSPGTGEQYF.